This T cell receptor (beta chain) was found in a study of T cell responses to AZD1222 COVID-19 vaccine. This CDR3 is 15 amino acids long. Germline V gene lookup returns CDR1 KGHSH and CDR2 LQKENI. Trimming cost V 3 bases and J 9 bases, with 17 bases left between them. Concerning this clone itself: Its antigen remains unknown.

Findings and limits, study-wide: Per reports, nearly half of all spike-specific TCRs target regions that are unmutated in variants. Vaccine-associated CD4 TCRs ranged over spike, dominating at 160-218 and 743-854.

Repertoires were generated with immunoSEQ multiplex PCR, while TCRdb's copy carries only in-frame clones and drops some. Seen here are approximately 150,000 clones, around 89% observed once, and the top ten hold 2.5% to 3%. The sequence came from an adult in good health. The rearrangement uses TRBV18 and TRBJ2-2; a weak D match, TRBD2 (6 bases). Material: peripheral blood, obtained on day 0 of AZD1222 vaccination. The CDR3 is CASSPRDLGSRELFF. CDR3 DNA sequence: TGTGCCAGCTCACCCAGGGACTTGGGAAGCAGGGAGCTGTTTTTT. Variable domain in full (rest from reference TRBV18 and TRBJ2-2): NAGVMQNPRHLVRRRGQEARLRCSPMKGHSHVYWYRQLPEEGLKFMVYLQKENIIDESGMPKERFSAEFPKEGPSILRIQQVVRGDSAAYFCASSPRDLGSRELFFGEGSRLTVL.